What follows are 21 T cell receptor beta chains derived from one specimen sequenced in a study of cytomegalovirus exposure and HLA in healthy donors. The PCR ran on 60 Vbeta and 13 Jbeta primers. Here immunoSEQ multiplex PCR was the method, and the copy in TCRdb shows in-frame clones only, minus some. Among under 200,000 clones listed, around 86% were seen once. Sequenced input: PBMCs. The source of these receptors is a human donor in good health.

This chain uses TRBV2 with TRBJ2-2; TRBD2 aligns across 16 bases. CDR1 is SNHLY, CDR2 FYNNEI, per germline. V lost 2 bases and J lost 4; bases outside the gene matches: 19. The CDR3 has 23 residues. The CDR3 DNA reads as TGTGCCAGCAGTGAAAGGGCCTCAGGGACCGGGACTAGCGGGGGGGCCGGCACCGGGGAGCTGTTTTTT. Its protein is CASSERASGTGTSGGAGTGELFF.

V gene TRBV6-5 combines with J gene TRBJ2-2, with 7 positions matching TRBD1. Germline values: CDR1 MNHEY, CDR2 SVGAGI. V was clipped by 6 bases and J by 4 bases; unmatched bases: 5. The CDR3 contains 14 residues. The CDR3 coding sequence is TGTGCCAGCAGGAGGGACAGCCCCACCGGGGAGCTGTTTTTT. The encoded protein is CASRRDSPTGELFF.

The chain has TRBV6-4 and TRBJ1-2, with TRBD1 identical over 7 bases. V lost 2 bases, J lost 4 bases, and 4 bases stayed unmatched. This CDR3 spans 14 amino acids. Looked up from germline, CDR1 is MRHNA and CDR2 is SNTAGT. The CDR3 here is CASSDGQGGYGYTF. The CDR3, as DNA: TGTGCCAGCAGTGACGGGCAGGGGGGCTATGGCTACACCTTC.

The chain has TRBV4-3 and TRBJ1-2; the D is unclear. CDR1 and CDR2 from the germline V gene are LGHNA and YSLEER. The CDR3 length is 15 residues. Trimming shortened V by 0 bases and J by 7 bases, and 15 bases separated the two germline ends. The CDR3 loop is CASSQDLGILAGYTF. The CDR3, as DNA: TGCGCCAGCAGCCAAGATCTGGGCATACTCGCTGGCTACACCTTC.

The chain is built from TRBV5-4 and TRBJ1-2; 7 nucleotides agree with TRBD1. J lost 4 bases, V lost 4 bases, and 4 bases had no gene match. The CDR3 is made up of 13 amino acids. Germline V lookup: CDR1 SGHNT, CDR2 YYREEE (reference sequence). CDR3 amino acids: CASSQQGLYGYTF. CDR3 bases: TGTGCCAGCAGCCAACAGGGGCTCTATGGCTACACCTTC.

The J gene is TRBJ2-7, the V gene TRBV5-1; D uncertain. Germline V gives CDR1 SGHRS, CDR2 YFSETQ. Trimming stripped 0 bases from V and 6 bases from J, with 16 bases between. The CDR3 sequence is 15 residues long. CDR3 sequence reads: CASSLESSYLGEQYF. The CDR3 nucleotides are TGCGCCAGCAGCTTGGAGAGTAGCTACCTCGGCGAGCAGTACTTC.

This clone came up a few times. The V call is TRBV4-3, the J call TRBJ2-3; a weak D match, TRBD2 (5 bases). Germline CDR1 LGHNA, CDR2 YSLEER. With 1 base removed from V and 4 bases from J, the gap between germline ends came to 15 bases. The CDR3 has 16 amino acids. The CDR3 loop is CASSQGLLVRADTQYF. CDR3 DNA sequence: TGCGCCAGCAGCCAAGGACTACTAGTACGAGCAGATACGCAGTATTTT.

This clone was seen a single time. The chain couples TRBV19 to TRBJ1-5; D is unresolved. CDR3 length: 16 residues. Germline values: CDR1 LNHDA, CDR2 SQIVND (reference sequence). Trimming cost V 3 bases and J 6 bases, with 18 bases left between them. As DNA, the CDR3 is TGTGCCAGTAGTATTGGTCGTATAGAAAGTGGTCAGCCCCAGCATTTT. This sequence encodes CASSIGRIESGQPQHF.

The genes are TRBV7-8 and TRBJ1-4; 7 bases fit TRBD1. This CDR3 comprises 15 residues. Germline CDR1 and CDR2: SGHVS and FQNEAQ. J lost 8 bases, V lost 5 bases, and 11 bases had no gene match. This CDR3 is CASSQGESSGEKLFF. CDR3 DNA: TGTGCCAGCAGCCAGGGGGAATCCAGTGGGGAAAAACTGTTTTTT.

This CDR3 is CASSLNGDYGYTF. The CDR3 DNA follows: TGTGCCAGTAGTCTGAACGGGGACTATGGCTACACCTTC. The chain uses TRBV19 and TRBJ1-2, with D uncertain. The germline V gene encodes CDR1 LNHDA and CDR2 SQIVND (reference sequence). The CDR3 is 13 residues long. Trimming left V 5 bases short and J 3 bases short, with 10 bases between.

The chain links TRBV15 to TRBJ2-7; 9 bases are shared with TRBD1. Unmatched junction bases numbered 6, after V lost 0 bases and J lost 3 bases. The CDR3 totals 16 residues. Germline CDR1 and CDR2: LNHNV and YYDKDF (reference sequence). The CDR3 region is CATSRDRRDRDYEQYF. Written as DNA, the CDR3 is TGTGCCACCAGCAGAGATCGACGGGACAGGGACTACGAGCAGTACTTC.

This chain connects TRBV19 to TRBJ2-7; 10 bases are shared with TRBD1. The germline gives CDR1 LNHDA, CDR2 SQIVND (reference sequence). V trimming: 7 bases; J trimming: 2 bases; junction bases outside the gene matches: 2. This CDR3 comprises 13 residues. The CDR3: CASKGQGPYEQYF. The CDR3 DNA reads as TGTGCCAGTAAGGGACAGGGGCCCTACGAGCAGTACTTC.

The chain combines TRBV19 with TRBJ1-2; D possibly corresponds to TRBD1 (5 bases). The CDR3 contains 13 residues. The V end was cut by 5 bases, the J end by 1 base, with 8 bases between. The germline V gene encodes CDR1 LNHDA and CDR2 SQIVND (reference sequence). CDR3: CASSFDSNYGYTF. In DNA form, the CDR3 reads TGTGCCAGTAGTTTCGACAGTAACTATGGCTACACCTTC.

This clone was found a few times. This chain joins TRBV6-6 and TRBJ1-5; D is possibly TRBD1 (6 bases). The CDR3 is made up of 15 amino acids. V dropped 0 bases and J dropped 3 bases, with 9 bases sitting between them. CDR1 is MNHNY and CDR2 is SVGAGI in the germline V gene (reference sequence). This CDR3 is CASSYSGGNNQPQHF. CDR3 in DNA: TGTGCCAGCAGTTACTCAGGGGGAAACAATCAGCCCCAGCATTTT.

V gene TRBV19 combines with J gene TRBJ1-2; 11 positions match TRBD1. Germline values: CDR1 LNHDA, CDR2 SQIVND (reference sequence). V trimming: 8 bases; J trimming: 2 bases; junction bases outside the gene matches: 7. This CDR3 has 15 residues. The CDR3 loop is CASLGQGAGNYGYTF. The CDR3 coding sequence is TGTGCCAGTCTCGGACAGGGGGCGGGGAACTATGGCTACACCTTC. Variable domain in full (rest from reference TRBV19 and TRBJ1-2): DGGITQSPKYLFRKEGQNVTLSCEQNLNHDAMYWYRQDPGQGLRLIYYSQIVNDFQKGDIAEGYSVSREKKESFPLTVTSAQKNPTAFYLCASLGQGAGNYGYTFGSGTRLTVV.

The chain links TRBV5-1 to TRBJ2-3; 8 bases match TRBD2. The J segment lost 5 bases and the V segment lost 0 bases, leaving 5 bases of the junction unmatched. This CDR3 spans 15 amino acids. Germline assignment: CDR1 SGHRS and CDR2 YFSETQ. The CDR3 DNA follows: TGCGCCAGCAGCTTGGATCTAGCGGGCGGAGATACGCAGTATTTT. It is translated as CASSLDLAGGDTQYF. Drawing the rest from reference TRBV5-1 and TRBJ2-3, the complete variable domain is KAGVTQTPRYLIKTRGQQVTLSCSPISGHRSVSWYQQTPGQGLQFLFEYFSETQRNKGNFPGRFSGRQFSNSRSEMNVSTLELGDSALYLCASSLDLAGGDTQYFGPGTRLTVL.

The genes are TRBV2 and TRBJ1-1; TRBD1 might be the D (5 bases). CDR1 is SNHLY and CDR2 is FYNNEI in the germline V gene. This CDR3 region has 11 residues. V gave up 2 bases and J gave up 13 bases, with 11 bases separating them. The CDR3 protein is CASSETPGDFF. The CDR3 DNA reads as TGTGCCAGCAGTGAAACTCCGGGGGATTTCTTT. The variable domain in full, with the rest retrieved from reference TRBV2 and TRBJ1-1, is EPEVTQTPSHQVTQMGQEVILRCVPISNHLYFYWYRQILGQKVEFLVSFYNNEISEKSEIFDDQFSVERPDGSNFTLKIRSTKLEDSAMYFCASSETPGDFFGQGTRLTVV.

This chain links TRBV4-1 with TRBJ2-1; D may be TRBD2 (5 bases). V was cut by 3 bases and J by 3 bases, with 15 bases left in between. CDR1 and CDR2 (germline): MGHRA, YSYEKL. This CDR3 has 16 amino acids. The CDR3 sequence: CASSQPSRGDYNEQFF. The CDR3 bases are TGCGCCAGCAGCCAGCCCTCCCGGGGAGACTACAATGAGCAGTTCTTC.

In DNA form, the CDR3 reads TGTGCCATCAGCAGAGGACTAGTTGCGAACTCTGGAGAGACCCAGTACTTC. Translation: CAISRGLVANSGETQYF. The chain links TRBV10-3 to TRBJ2-5; 7 bases line up with TRBD2. CDR1 and CDR2 (germline): ENHRY, SYGVKD. Trimming at V came to 6 bases and at J to 4 bases, leaving 17 bases not matched to a gene. CDR3 length equals 17 residues.

The CDR3 bases are TGTGCCAGCACCAGACAGGGAGCCGACAAAAACATTCAGTACTTC. Protein sequence: CASTRQGADKNIQYF. The chain links TRBV5-4 to TRBJ2-4, with 7 nucleotides matching TRBD1. The CDR3 is 15 amino acids. Germline CDR1 SGHNT, CDR2 YYREEE (reference sequence). The J segment lost 3 bases and the V segment lost 6 bases, leaving 9 bases of the junction unmatched.

V gene TRBV19 combines with J gene TRBJ1-6, with TRBD1 matching over 8 bases. Germline V gene sequence: CDR1 LNHDA, CDR2 SQIVND (reference sequence). This CDR3 contains 19 residues. Trimming at V came to 1 base and at J to 0 bases, leaving 8 bases not matched to a gene. Here the CDR3 reads CASSIVTGDLLSYNSPLHF. In DNA form, the CDR3 reads TGTGCCAGTAGTATAGTGACAGGGGACCTACTCTCCTATAATTCACCCCTCCACTTT.